The 26 T cell receptor beta chains reported below all come from one sample, sequenced in a study of blood T cells in healthy people across ages. A J-beta primer mix and a sample-barcoded 5' primer were used in a second PCR of roughly 7 to 12 cycles. TCRdb called the 5' RACE reads again in MiXCR, with one record for every CDR3 protein. The sample shows 920,000 or so distinct CDR3 sequences, under 55% of them seen only once. The sample was blood. The source of these receptors is a woman in her fifties or sixties in good health.

In the case of this clonotype: At one of its ends the junction is not consistent with the germline gene, which may arise from a read error. The CDR3 DNA reads TGTGCCAGCAGTTACTCCTGGCAGGGTGCCTATGGCTGCACCTTC. This codes for CASSYSWQGAYGCTF. The genes are TRBV6-5 and TRBJ1-2, with a weak D call TRBD1 (5 bases). The CDR3 loop spans 15 amino acids. In germline, CDR1 is MNHEY, CDR2 SVGAGI.

This clonotype was counted between two and nine times. The chain has TRBV15 and TRBJ2-7; 7 bases align to TRBD2. Germline CDR1 reads LNHNV; CDR2 reads YYDKDF (reference sequence). V was clipped by 5 bases and J by 3 bases; unmatched bases: 16. The CDR3 loop spans 17 amino acids. The CDR3 DNA follows: TGTGCCACCAGCCAGCGGGGAGGCGGGACTACATACTACGAGCAGTACTTC. It is translated as CATSQRGGGTTYYEQYF. Full variable domain (remainder filled in from reference TRBV15 and TRBJ2-7): DAMVIQNPRYQVTQFGKPVTLSCSQTLNHNVMYWYQQKSSQAPKLLFHYYDKDFNNEADTPDNFQSRRPNTSFCFLDIRSPGLGDTAMYLCATSQRGGGTTYYEQYFGPGTRLTVT.

This clonotype was seen more than once but under ten times. The chain combines TRBV7-2 with TRBJ2-4; D possibly corresponds to TRBD1 (6 bases). The last part of the DNA fits TRBJ2-5 better; the J call may be wrong. Germline CDR1 and CDR2: SGHTA and FQGNSA. The CDR3 spans 13 residues. The CDR3 bases are TGTGCCAGCAGCGCAGGGGTTTGGGAGACCCAGTACTTC. Encoded protein: CASSAGVWETQYF.

The chain couples TRBV5-1 to TRBJ2-7; 7 bases line up with TRBD1. This CDR3 has 14 residues. The germline V gene encodes CDR1 SGHRS and CDR2 YFSETQ. V lost 4 bases, J lost 8 bases, and 12 bases stayed unmatched. For the CDR3, the DNA is TGCGCCAGCAGCACAGGGACAGTGAAGGAAAAGCAGTACTTC. This translates into CASSTGTVKEKQYF.

V gene TRBV5-1 combines with J gene TRBJ1-4, with a possible D match to TRBD1 (5 bases). The CDR3 length is 15 residues. V was cut by 0 bases and J by 6 bases, with 12 bases left in between. Germline CDR1 and CDR2: SGHRS and YFSETQ. In DNA, the CDR3 is TGCGCCAGCAGCTTGGCAGGGATTAGGGATGAAAAACTGTTTTTT. Its translation: CASSLAGIRDEKLFF.

For this clonotype: At one of its ends the junction is not consistent with the germline gene, which may arise from a read error. CDR3 DNA sequence: TGCGTCAGCAGCTTGAAGGCGGGAGGGTACGAGCAGTACTTC. It is translated as CVSSLKAGGYEQYF. The chain links TRBV5-1 to TRBJ2-4, with 9 bases that match TRBD2. Near its end, the DNA agrees better with TRBJ2-7, so the J call may be wrong. The CDR3 consists of 14 residues. CDR1 SGHRS and CDR2 YFSETQ come from the germline V gene.

The CDR3 spells CASSFEGRAGNQPQHF. CDR3 DNA: TGTGCCAGCAGCTTCGAGGGCAGGGCTGGAAATCAGCCCCAGCATTTT. The chain combines TRBV7-9 with TRBJ1-5; TRBD1 is a possible D gene (5 bases). There are 16 residues in the CDR3. The V end lost 3 bases, the J end lost 4 bases, and 16 bases lay between the germline ends. CDR1 is SEHNR, CDR2 FQNEAQ, per germline (reference sequence).

In this sample, this clonotype turned up a few times. The rearrangement uses TRBV9 and TRBJ2-3, with 10 bases matching TRBD2. Germline CDR1 SGDLS, CDR2 YYNGEE. V trimming: 4 bases; J trimming: 4 bases; junction bases outside the gene matches: 6. This CDR3 has 15 residues. CDR3 bases: TGTGCCAGCAGCTGGTCTAGCGGGAGTTCAGATACGCAGTATTTT. Translating it yields CASSWSSGSSDTQYF.

This clonotype was detected only a few times. The DNA of the CDR3 is TGTGCCAGCAGCCCTTTGGGCGGGAGGGCCCGAGAGACCCAGTACTTC. This sequence encodes CASSPLGGRARETQYF. The chain is built from TRBV7-9 and TRBJ2-5, with 9 bases lining up with TRBD2. The germline CDR1 and CDR2 sequences are SEHNR and FQNEAQ (reference sequence). The CDR3 spans 16 residues. V lost 5 bases and J lost 4; bases outside the gene matches: 11.

CDR3 DNA sequence: TGCAGTGCTACAGGGGCTGCAACTAATGAAAAACTGTTTTTT. Translation gives CSATGAATNEKLFF. This chain joins TRBV20-1 and TRBJ1-4; a weak D match, TRBD1 (6 bases). Looked up from germline, CDR1 is DFQATT and CDR2 is SNEGSKA (reference sequence). V lost 4 bases to trimming and J lost 0 bases, with 9 bases between them. This CDR3 has 14 residues.

The chain is built from TRBV10-2 and TRBJ2-7; D perhaps matches TRBD2 (5 bases). V was shortened by 2 bases and J by 4 bases, with 15 bases between the two germline ends. The CDR3 spans 15 residues. CDR1 and CDR2 from the germline V gene are WSHSY and SAAADI. CDR3 bases: TGCGCCAGCAGTGAGGGCTCCTCGGCGGGTTACGAGCAGTACTTC. It encodes CASSEGSSAGYEQYF.

The chain couples TRBV28 to TRBJ2-5; TRBD2 aligns across 12 bases. The trim removed 8 bases at V and 0 bases at J, leaving 13 bases unmatched. This CDR3 contains 18 residues. The germline V gene has CDR1 MDHEN and CDR2 SYDVKM. The CDR3 loop reads CASGYGLAGSGYQETQYF. The CDR3 DNA sequence: TGTGCCAGCGGCTACGGACTAGCGGGATCCGGATACCAAGAGACCCAGTACTTC.

The genes are TRBV27 and TRBJ2-4; perhaps TRBD1 as D (6 bases). TRBJ2-7 explains the end of the DNA better; the J call may be wrong. This CDR3 has 15 amino acids. The germline gives CDR1 MNHEY, CDR2 SMNVEV (reference sequence). CDR3 sequence reads: CASSLSPFGQYEQYF. The CDR3 DNA reads TGTGCCAGCAGTTTATCGCCCTTCGGACAGTACGAGCAGTACTTC.

This chain joins TRBV29-1 and TRBJ1-2; D possibly corresponds to TRBD1 (5 bases). This CDR3 spans 15 amino acids. Looked up from germline, CDR1 is SQVTM and CDR2 is ANQGSEA. With 4 bases removed from V and 2 bases from J, the gap between germline ends came to 17 bases. The CDR3 coding sequence is TGCAGCGTTGGGGGGGTGGCAGGTCCCAACTATGGCTACACCTTC. Protein sequence: CSVGGVAGPNYGYTF.

The V call is TRBV6-2 or TRBV6-3, the J call TRBJ2-1, with D tentatively TRBD1 (5 bases). The length of the CDR3 is 14 residues. The germline V and J ends were trimmed by 4 bases and 2 bases, with 9 bases remaining between them. Germline CDR1 is MNHEY and CDR2 is SVGEGT. The CDR3 nucleotides are TGTGCCAGCAGTTGGGGCAACACCTACAATGAGCAGTTCTTC. It encodes CASSWGNTYNEQFF.

This clonotype was detected only a few times. The J gene is TRBJ2-5, the V gene TRBV14; 10 positions agree with TRBD2. The end of the DNA aligns better with TRBJ2-7, so the J call may be wrong. Per the germline V gene, CDR1 is SGHDN and CDR2 is FVKESK. The CDR3 has 15 amino acids. In DNA, the CDR3 is TGTGCCAGCAGCCCCCGACTAGCGGGCCTTAGCGAGCAGTACTTC. Its protein product is CASSPRLAGLSEQYF.

The chain joins TRBV11-1 to TRBJ2-1; TRBD1 aligns across 8 bases. Germline-derived CDR1 and CDR2 are SGHAT and FQDESV (reference sequence). V dropped 0 bases and J dropped 7; count of bases not matched to a gene: 5. The CDR3 consists of 15 residues. The CDR3 region has the DNA TGTGCCAGCAGCTTAGCGGACAGGGATGGGAATGAGCAGTTCTTC. Translating gives CASSLADRDGNEQFF.

This clonotype was picked up one time. The V gene is TRBV27, the J gene TRBJ1-6; D not certain. CDR3 size: 14 residues. Per the germline V gene, CDR1 is MNHEY and CDR2 is SMNVEV (reference sequence). Between the trimmed V and J ends, which lost 3 bases and 10 bases, there was a span of 13 bases. CDR3 residues: CASSFRERGSPLHF. CDR3 bases: TGTGCCAGCAGTTTCCGGGAGAGAGGATCACCCCTCCACTTT.

The chain carries TRBV7-9 and TRBJ1-6, with D maybe TRBD1 (6 bases). V lost 2 bases and J lost 8, with 13 bases in between. CDR1 and CDR2 from the germline V gene are SEHNR and FQNEAQ (reference sequence). The CDR3 is 15 amino acids. The chain's CDR3 is CASSLNSGEDSPLHF. CDR3 coding DNA: TGTGCCAGCAGCTTAAACTCAGGGGAGGATTCACCCCTCCACTTT.

This clonotype has a handful of counts. The CDR3 nucleotides read TGCAGTGGGGCCCGGGGCGCCATCTACTACGAGCAGTACTTC. This gives the protein CSGARGAIYYEQYF. The chain combines TRBV20-1 with TRBJ2-7; D could derive from TRBD1 or TRBD2 (5 bases each). Germline CDR1 DFQATT, CDR2 SNEGSKA (reference sequence). Trimming shortened V by 7 bases and J by 3 bases, and 19 bases separated the two germline ends. The CDR3 sequence is 14 residues long.

This clonotype was detected a few times. The gene calls are TRBV6-5 and TRBJ2-3; TRBD2 matches 10 bases. V lost 7 bases to trimming and J lost 4 bases; unmatched junction nucleotides: 8. This CDR3 is built from 15 residues. Germline V gives CDR1 MNHEY, CDR2 SVGAGI. The CDR3, as DNA: TGTGCCAGCACCCCAGGTAGCGGGAGGTCAGATACGCAGTATTTT. Translated, it gives CASTPGSGRSDTQYF.

The genes are TRBV27 and TRBJ1-4; possible D gene TRBD1, 6 bases. The CDR3 sequence is 15 residues long. Germline V gene lookup returns CDR1 MNHEY and CDR2 SMNVEV (reference sequence). Trimming removed 5 bases from V and 7 bases from J, with 17 bases in between. CDR3: CASSATTGLGEKLFF. The CDR3 DNA sequence: TGTGCCAGCAGTGCAACGACAGGTCTGGGTGAAAAACTGTTTTTT.

This clonotype occurred a few times. The rearrangement uses TRBV29-1 and TRBJ2-7; 9 nucleotides line up with TRBD2. This CDR3 spans 15 amino acids. Trimming removed 2 bases from V and 5 bases from J; junction bases left unmatched: 10. Per germline, CDR1 SQVTM and CDR2 ANQGSEA. The DNA of the CDR3 is TGCAGCGTTGAAAGGTTGGCGGGAGGGCCCCACGAGCAGTACTTC. It specifies CSVERLAGGPHEQYF.

The sample holds a few counts of this clonotype. The chain recombines TRBV3-1 with TRBJ1-2, with 7 positions matching TRBD1. V lost 2 bases, J lost 6 bases, and 9 bases stayed unmatched. There are 15 residues in the CDR3. Germline V CDR1 and CDR2: LGHDT, YNNKEL (reference sequence). DNA of the CDR3: TGTGCCAGCAGCCAACCTAAGGGGACAGTACATGGCTACACCTTC. Its translation: CASSQPKGTVHGYTF.

This clonotype has ten or more counts. The rearrangement links TRBV4-2 to TRBJ2-4; D is possibly TRBD2 (6 bases). There are 17 residues in the CDR3. V shed 0 bases and J shed 0 bases, with 12 bases lying between them. Germline V gene data show CDR1 as LGHNA and CDR2 as YNFKEQ. The chain's CDR3 is CASSQELEGLAKNIQYF. The CDR3 coding sequence is TGTGCCAGCAGCCAAGAATTGGAGGGGCTAGCCAAAAACATTCAGTACTTC.

This chain links TRBV20-1 with TRBJ1-6; TRBD1 matches 8 bases. CDR3 length: 13 amino acids. From germline, CDR1 is DFQATT and CDR2 SNEGSKA (reference sequence). Losses at the gene ends were 6 bases for V and 6 bases for J; bases not matched to a gene: 4. For the CDR3, the DNA is TGCAGTGCGTCGACAGGGGTTAATTCACCCCTCCACTTT. It translates to CSASTGVNSPLHF.